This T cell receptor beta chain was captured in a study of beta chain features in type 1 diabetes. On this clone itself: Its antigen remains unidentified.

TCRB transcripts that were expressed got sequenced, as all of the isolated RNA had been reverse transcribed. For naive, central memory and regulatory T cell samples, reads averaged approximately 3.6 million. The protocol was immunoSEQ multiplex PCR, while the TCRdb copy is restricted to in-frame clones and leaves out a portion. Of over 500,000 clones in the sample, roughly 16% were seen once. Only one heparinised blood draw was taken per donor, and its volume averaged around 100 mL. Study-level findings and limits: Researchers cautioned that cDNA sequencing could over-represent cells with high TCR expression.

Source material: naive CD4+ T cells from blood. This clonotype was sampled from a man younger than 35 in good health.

DNA of the CDR3: TGTGCCAGCAGTGATAAACAGGTGACCTACAATGAGCAGTTCTTC. Translated: CASSDKQVTYNEQFF. The V call is TRBV6-1, the J call TRBJ2-1; a possible D gene is TRBD1 (5 bases). Germline assignment: CDR1 MNHNS and CDR2 SASEGT. The CDR3 extends over 15 amino acids. Trimming took 3 bases from V and 2 from J, leaving 11 bases between them.